The rows below give T cell receptor beta chains drawn from one sample of a study of blood T cell repertoires in COVID-19. Clones were sequenced by immunoSEQ multiplex PCR, and TCRdb holds only the in-frame ones, with some missing. The sample yields about 270,000 clones, approximately 91% seen once. The sequenced sample was PBMCs or T cells enriched from blood (not recorded which). Receptors originate from a woman aged 40 to 49 with acute COVID-19. Both conserved end residues are part of each CDR3. The D gene is left open where the match is weak. Clone size appears in some rows only: once, few, many, or a class for an expanded clone.

d_call clone_size j_call v_call cdr3_nt cdr3_aa
TRBD1 - TRBJ2-5 TRBV29-1 TGCAGCGTTGAAGGGACAGGGCGACTAGAGACCCAGTACTTC CSVEGTGRLETQYF
- - TRBJ2-5 TRBV3-1/TRBV3-2 TGTGCCAGCAGCCAAGTCAGAGAGACCCAGTACTTC CASSQVRETQYF
TRBD2 - TRBJ2-1 TRBV7-2 TGTGCCAGCAGCTTAGCGAGAACTAGCGGGGGCCTAACCTACAATGAGCAGTTCTTC CASSLARTSGGLTYNEQFF
TRBD2 once TRBJ2-2 TRBV4-1 TGCGCCAGCAGCCAAGATCCCCGGTCTAGCGGAACCGGGGAGCTGTTTTTT CASSQDPRSSGTGELFF
- once TRBJ2-7 TRBV4-3 TGCGCCAGCAGCCAAGCCATTGGGGCAGGTGAGCAGTACTTC CASSQAIGAGEQYF
- - TRBJ1-1 TRBV9 TGTGCCAGCAGCGTAGTGTCTCGGGGGAAGGGCACTGAAGCTTTCTTT CASSVVSRGKGTEAFF
TRBD1 - TRBJ2-7 TRBV20-1 TGCAGTGCTAGTCGACAGGGGGCCTACGAGCAGTACTTC CSASRQGAYEQYF
- - TRBJ1-1 TRBV5-1 TGCGCCAGCAGCTTAGGGACACTGAACACTGAAGCTTTCTTT CASSLGTLNTEAFF
TRBD2 - TRBJ2-5 TRBV2 TGTGCCAGCAGGGCCGGGAGGGCCCAAGAGACCCAGTACTTC CASRAGRAQETQYF
TRBD1 - TRBJ1-2 TRBV9 TGTGCCAGCAGCGAAAAACAGGGGGTCTATGGCTACACCTTC CASSEKQGVYGYTF